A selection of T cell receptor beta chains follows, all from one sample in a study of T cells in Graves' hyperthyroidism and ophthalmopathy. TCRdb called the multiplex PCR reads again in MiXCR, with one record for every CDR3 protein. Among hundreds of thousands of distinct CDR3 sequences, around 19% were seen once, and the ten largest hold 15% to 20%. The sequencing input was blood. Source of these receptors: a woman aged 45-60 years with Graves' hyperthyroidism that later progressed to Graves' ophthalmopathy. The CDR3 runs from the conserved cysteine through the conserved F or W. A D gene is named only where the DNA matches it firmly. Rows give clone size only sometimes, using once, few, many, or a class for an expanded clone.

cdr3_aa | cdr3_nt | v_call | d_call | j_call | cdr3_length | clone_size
CASSSGQVTYEQYF | TGTGCCAGCAGTTCGGGACAGGTTACGTACGAGCAGTACTTC | TRBV27 | TRBD1 | TRBJ2-7 | 14 | many
CASSDGLNQETQYF | TGTGCCAGCAGTGACGGACTAAACCAGGAGACCCAGTACTTC | TRBV6-2/TRBV6-3 | - | TRBJ2-5 | 14 | -
CSASRPDTGELFF | TGCAGCGCCTCCCGCCCGGACACCGGGGAGCTGTTTTTT | TRBV29-1 | - | TRBJ2-2 | 13 | -
CASSLAGRTSYNEQFF | TGTGCCAGCAGCTTAGCGGGCAGGACTAGCTACAATGAGCAGTTCTTC | TRBV7-2 | TRBD2 | TRBJ2-1 | 16 | few
CASSVGAHTGGETQYF | TGTGCCAGCAGCGTCGGGGCCCATACCGGCGGAGAGACCCAGTACTTC | TRBV9 | - | TRBJ2-5 | 16 | -
CATSSAGTNTEAFF | TGTGCCACCAGTTCGGCAGGGACTAACACTGAAGCTTTCTTT | TRBV24-1 | - | TRBJ1-1 | 14 | many
CASSYSKIRGGTDTQYF | TGTGCCAGCAGTTACTCGAAAATAAGGGGGGGTACAGATACGCAGTATTTT | TRBV6-5 | - | TRBJ2-3 | 17 | few
CASSETPPDTQYF | TGTGCCAGCAGTGAAACGCCCCCAGATACGCAGTATTTT | TRBV2 | - | TRBJ2-3 | 13 | few
CASSLERGGWETQYF | TGTGCCAGCAGCTTGGAACGAGGGGGGTGGGAGACCCAGTACTTC | TRBV5-8 | - | TRBJ2-5 | 15 | few
CASSLTFEGQGTEAFF | TGTGCCAGCAGCTTAACTTTTGAGGGGCAGGGCACTGAAGCTTTCTTT | TRBV7-3 | - | TRBJ1-1 | 16 | -
CASSTYGLSNQPQHF | TGTGCCAGCAGCACTTATGGGCTCAGCAATCAGCCCCAGCATTTT | TRBV27 | - | TRBJ1-5 | 15 | -
CASSTRGTGDTAFF | TGTGCCAGTAGTACTAGGGGGACAGGGGACACCGCTTTCTTT | TRBV19 | TRBD1 | TRBJ1-1 | 14 | few
CASSFNARDSPLHF | TGTGCCAGCAGCTTCAACGCCAGGGATTCACCCCTCCACTTT | TRBV7-6 | - | TRBJ1-6 | 14 | few
CASSVEGGSDTEAFF | TGTGCCAGCAGCGTAGAAGGTGGGTCGGACACTGAAGCTTTCTTT | TRBV9 | - | TRBJ1-1 | 15 | -
CASSYRTGGLMHSPLHF | TGTGCCAGCAGTTACCGGACAGGAGGGCTAATGCATTCACCCCTCCACTTT | TRBV6-5 | TRBD1 | TRBJ1-6 | 17 | -
CASSPKWGTGAYEQYF | TGTGCCAGCAGCCCCAAGTGGGGGACAGGGGCCTACGAGCAGTACTTC | TRBV7-9 | TRBD1 | TRBJ2-7 | 16 | many